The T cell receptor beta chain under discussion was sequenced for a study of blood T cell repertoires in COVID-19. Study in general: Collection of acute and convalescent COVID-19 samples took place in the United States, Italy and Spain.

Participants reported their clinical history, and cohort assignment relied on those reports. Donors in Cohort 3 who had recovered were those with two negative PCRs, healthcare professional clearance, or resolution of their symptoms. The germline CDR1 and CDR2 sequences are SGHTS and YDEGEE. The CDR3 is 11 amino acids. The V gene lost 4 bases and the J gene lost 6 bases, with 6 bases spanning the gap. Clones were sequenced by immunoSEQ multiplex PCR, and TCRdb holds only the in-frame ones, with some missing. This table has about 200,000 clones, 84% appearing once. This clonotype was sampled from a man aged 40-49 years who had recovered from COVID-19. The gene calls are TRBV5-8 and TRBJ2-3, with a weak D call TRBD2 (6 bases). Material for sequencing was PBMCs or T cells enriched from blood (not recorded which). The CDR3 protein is CASSRGDTQYF. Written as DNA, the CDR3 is TGTGCCAGCAGCCGGGGGGATACGCAGTATTTT.